Presented here are 14 T cell receptor beta chains from one specimen sequenced in a study of regulatory T cells in long-lasting Graves disease. iRepertoire HTBI primers and Arm-PCR of CDR3 regions built TCR beta libraries. TCRdb recomputed calls from the multiplex PCR reads with MiXCR, one row per CDR3 protein. The sample lists some 320,000 distinct CDR3 sequences, 15% to 20% occurring once. Sample time point: newly diagnosed GD, antithyroid drugs for less than 3 months. PBMC-extracted RNA yielded the TCR library. Material: peripheral blood mononuclear cells (PBMCs), obtained at new diagnosis, from a patient treated with antithyroid drugs. The receptors come from a female donor with Graves disease.

This clonotype was seen at least ten times. This chain joins TRBV2 and TRBJ2-1, with 11 nucleotides matching TRBD2. From germline, CDR1 is SNHLY and CDR2 FYNNEI. After removal of 4 bases from V and 7 bases from J, the junction contained 6 bases not matched to a gene. CDR3 length: 15 amino acids. CDR3 DNA sequence: TGTGCCAGCAGTGCTACACTAGCGGGAGTGAATGAGCAGTTCTTC. Protein: CASSATLAGVNEQFF.

This clonotype was detected ten times or more. The chain uses TRBV7-9 and TRBJ2-1, with D tentatively TRBD2 (5 bases). V lost 2 bases and J 3 bases, leaving 11 bases between the germline ends. Germline CDR1 reads SEHNR; CDR2 reads FQNEAQ (reference sequence). The CDR3 runs to 15 residues. CDR3 sequence reads: CASSLLTGIYNEQFF. CDR3 nucleotides: TGTGCCAGCAGCTTATTGACGGGAATCTACAATGAGCAGTTCTTC.

To note about this clonotype: Just one base apart from a much larger clone, this may be a read error. V usage is TRBV5-8 and J usage is TRBJ2-7; D is perhaps TRBD2 (6 bases). The germline V gene encodes CDR1 SGHTS and CDR2 YDEGEE. This CDR3 is 17 amino acids long. CDR3 sequence reads: CVSSLLLRVGLPYEQYF. CDR3 sequence (DNA): TGTGTCAGCAGCCTCCTCTTAAGGGTGGGACTTCCCTACGAGCAGTACTTC.

This clonotype showed up just a few times. A much larger clone differs by one base, so this may be a read error. This chain links TRBV12-5 with TRBJ2-5; possibly TRBD1 for D (6 bases). V was shortened by 8 bases and J by 2 bases, with 15 bases between the two germline ends. This CDR3 contains 14 residues. CDR1 and CDR2 (germline): LGHNT, FRNRAP. The CDR3 nucleotides read TGTGCTAGTAGTATCTACAGGGAACAAGAGACCCAGTACTTC. Its translation is CASSIYREQETQYF.

This clonotype was seen at least ten times. The chain is built from TRBV28 and TRBJ1-5; 7 bases line up with TRBD1. This CDR3 is 14 amino acids long. Germline V gene lookup returns CDR1 MDHEN and CDR2 SYDVKM. J lost 5 bases, V lost 2 bases, and 3 bases had no gene match. Here the CDR3 reads CASSLAGGDQPQHF. In DNA, the CDR3 is TGTGCCAGCAGTTTAGCAGGGGGGGATCAGCCCCAGCATTTT.

This clonotype was found many times. The chain is built from TRBV10-2 and TRBJ1-1; D call uncertain. V was trimmed by 0 bases and J by 5 bases, leaving 13 bases between them. This CDR3 spans 15 amino acids. The germline CDR1 and CDR2 sequences are WSHSY and SAAADI. As DNA, the CDR3 is TGCGCCAGCAGTGAGTCAGTAGGGTTAGGGACTGAAGCTTTCTTT. This encodes CASSESVGLGTEAFF.

This clonotype was observed many times. The rearrangement joins TRBV14 to TRBJ2-1; D tentatively reads TRBD1 or TRBD2 (6 bases each). Germline V gene data show CDR1 as SGHDN and CDR2 as FVKESK. The V end was cut by 7 bases, the J end by 6 bases, with 7 bases between. The CDR3 runs to 11 residues. The CDR3 DNA reads as TGTGCCAGCAAGGGGGGCAATGAGCAGTTCTTC. Amino acid sequence: CASKGGNEQFF.

This clonotype was detected ten times or more. The chain is built from TRBV10-3 and TRBJ2-5, with 9 bases lining up with TRBD2. This CDR3 region has 16 residues. Germline CDR1 and CDR2: ENHRY and SYGVKD. J gave up 2 bases and V 4 bases, and 8 bases lay outside the gene matches. The CDR3 spells CAISALTSGGQETQYF. CDR3 nucleotide sequence: TGTGCCATCAGTGCCCTGACTAGCGGAGGACAAGAGACCCAGTACTTC.

CDR3 amino acids: CSVVGRPYGYTF. Written as DNA, the CDR3 is TGCAGCGTTGTAGGCAGACCGTATGGCTACACCTTC. The rearrangement uses TRBV29-1 and TRBJ1-2; no clear D. The length of the CDR3 is 12 residues. Between the trimmed V and J ends, which lost 4 bases and 5 bases, there was a span of 11 bases. CDR1 and CDR2 (germline): SQVTM, ANQGSEA.

V gene TRBV20-1 combines with J gene TRBJ2-7; tentative D call: TRBD2 (5 bases). CDR1 and CDR2 from the germline V gene are DFQATT and SNEGSKA (reference sequence). The CDR3 runs 11 residues. With 4 bases removed from V and 6 bases from J, the gap between germline ends came to 10 bases. CDR3 DNA: TGCAGTGCTATGGACTTGCTCGAGCAGTACTTC. Protein product: CSAMDLLEQYF.

This clonotype has more than one count but fewer than ten. The CDR3 is CASSSTGGASYEQYF. As DNA, the CDR3 is TGTGCCAGCAGTTCGACAGGGGGCGCGTCCTACGAGCAGTACTTC. This rearrangement joins TRBV2 to TRBJ2-7; 10 bases align to TRBD1. The CDR3 runs 15 residues. After removal of 5 bases from V and 1 base from J, the junction contained 5 bases not matched to a gene. Germline V gives CDR1 SNHLY, CDR2 FYNNEI.

The V call is TRBV2, the J call TRBJ2-7; D possibly uses TRBD1 or TRBD2 (5 bases each). The end of the DNA fits TRBJ2-3 better, so the J call may be wrong. The length of the CDR3 is 14 residues. CDR1 SNHLY and CDR2 FYNNEI come from the germline V gene. The CDR3 loop reads CASSPGASSNTQYF. The CDR3 nucleotides are TGTGCCAGCAGCCCCGGGGCGAGTTCGAATACGCAGTATTTT.

This clonotype has at least ten counts. This chain joins TRBV3-1 and TRBJ1-2, with D tentatively TRBD1 (5 bases). The CDR3 is made up of 15 amino acids. Germline V gives CDR1 LGHDT, CDR2 YNNKEL (reference sequence). With 0 bases removed from V and 5 bases from J, the gap between germline ends came to 13 bases. CDR3 bases: TGTGCCAGCAGCCAAGATGAGGGGATGGTGTATGGCTACACCTTC. Encoded protein: CASSQDEGMVYGYTF.

This clonotype was found many times. The chain is built from TRBV2 and TRBJ2-1, with 7 bases aligning to TRBD2. Germline-derived CDR1 and CDR2 are SNHLY and FYNNEI. The CDR3 is made up of 17 amino acids. Germline trimming cut 8 bases from V and 7 bases from J; bases unmatched to any gene: 20. The CDR3 DNA reads TGTGCCAGCTTGACAAGGCTTGGGGGAGGGCGCAGTAATGAGCAGTTCTTC. This translates into CASLTRLGGGRSNEQFF.